The 10 T cell receptor beta chains presented below share a single source sample, sequenced in a study of cytotoxic CD8 clonotypes in ibrutinib-treated CLL. The method was immunoSEQ multiplex PCR; TCRdb's version includes in-frame clones alone and lacks a portion of them. The data hold some 140,000 clones, with around 90% observed a single time. The sample in question was PBMCs, obtained after 12 months of ibrutinib treatment. The receptors derive from a human donor with chronic lymphocytic leukemia.

This sequence joins TRBV6-5 and TRBJ2-2; 8 bases map to TRBD1. The CDR3 is 14 amino acids. V was clipped by 6 bases and J by 7 bases; unmatched bases: 7. Germline CDR1 is MNHEY and CDR2 is SVGAGI. This chain's CDR3 is CASRAGGSLGELFF. The CDR3 nucleotides are TGTGCCAGCAGGGCAGGGGGCTCTCTCGGGGAGCTGTTTTTT.

The count of this clone is one. The V call is TRBV27, the J call TRBJ2-7; TRBD2 matches 7 bases. CDR3 size: 14 residues. Germline loops: CDR1 MNHEY, CDR2 SMNVEV (reference sequence). Trimming took 8 bases from V and 6 from J; bases not matched to a gene: 13. CDR3 region: CASRFGGSRGEQYF. In DNA, the CDR3 is TGTGCCAGCCGCTTCGGGGGGAGTCGGGGCGAGCAGTACTTC.

This chain links TRBV19 with TRBJ2-7, with unresolved D. The germline V and J ends were trimmed by 4 bases and 1 base, with 2 bases remaining between them. The V gene's germline CDR1 is LNHDA and CDR2 SQIVND (reference sequence). The CDR3 loop spans 11 amino acids. Here the CDR3 reads CASSRSYEQYF. For the CDR3, the DNA is TGTGCCAGTAGTAGGTCCTACGAGCAGTACTTC.

V usage is TRBV5-1 and J usage is TRBJ2-1; TRBD2 matches at 10 bases. The CDR3 is made up of 14 amino acids. The germline V gene encodes CDR1 SGHRS and CDR2 YFSETQ. Losses at the gene ends were 6 bases for V and 9 bases for J; bases not matched to a gene: 9. The CDR3 sequence is CASTKGPSGGEQFF. The DNA of the CDR3 is TGCGCCAGCACTAAAGGTCCTAGCGGGGGTGAGCAGTTCTTC. Full variable domain (missing parts from reference TRBV5-1 and TRBJ2-1): KAGVTQTPRYLIKTRGQQVTLSCSPISGHRSVSWYQQTPGQGLQFLFEYFSETQRNKGNFPGRFSGRQFSNSRSEMNVSTLELGDSALYLCASTKGPSGGEQFFGPGTRLTVL.

This clone was picked up one time. The gene calls are TRBV25-1 and TRBJ2-1; D is possibly TRBD1 or TRBD2 (6 bases each). CDR1 and CDR2 from the germline V gene are MGHDK and SYGVNS. V gave up 4 bases and J gave up 8 bases, with 24 bases separating them. The CDR3 runs to 17 residues. CDR3 bases: TGTGCCAGCAGTGGAGCCGAGGCGGCGGGAAGGGGGGATGAGCAGTTCTTC. Translation: CASSGAEAAGRGDEQFF.

The chain employs TRBV19 and TRBJ2-7; D is unclear. Per the germline V gene, CDR1 is LNHDA and CDR2 is SQIVND (reference sequence). Trimming left V 4 bases short and J 2 bases short, with 6 bases between. The CDR3 is 12 amino acids. The CDR3 loop is CASSKQPYEQYF. The DNA of the CDR3 is TGTGCCAGTAGTAAACAGCCCTACGAGCAGTACTTC.

The sample holds a few counts of this clone. The chain has TRBV10-3 and TRBJ2-2; TRBD1 aligns across 10 bases. This CDR3 has 16 residues. J gave up 3 bases and V 4 bases, and 5 bases lay outside the gene matches. The V gene's germline CDR1 is ENHRY and CDR2 SYGVKD. The CDR3 protein is CAISGDRGVYTGELFF. The CDR3 region has the DNA TGTGCCATCAGTGGGGACAGGGGTGTGTACACCGGGGAGCTGTTTTTT.

V and J are TRBV20-1 and TRBJ2-7; D is ambiguous. Trimming removed 6 bases at V and 5 bases at J, with 8 bases between. The CDR3 sequence is 10 residues long. Germline V gene data show CDR1 as DFQATT and CDR2 as SNEGSKA (reference sequence). The CDR3 DNA sequence: TGCAGTGCAATACGGGACGAGCAGTACTTC. It specifies CSAIRDEQYF.

The chain links TRBV16 to TRBJ2-7; perhaps TRBD1 as D (6 bases). Between the trimmed V and J ends, which lost 4 bases and 2 bases, there was a span of 12 bases. The germline CDR1 and CDR2 sequences are KGHSY and FQNENV. This CDR3 contains 14 residues. CDR3 sequence: CASSPGQLTYEQYF. In nucleotides, the CDR3 is TGTGCCAGCAGCCCGGGACAACTAACCTACGAGCAGTACTTC. The variable domain in full, with the rest retrieved from reference TRBV16 and TRBJ2-7, is GEEVAQTPKHLVRGEGQKAKLYCAPIKGHSYVFWYQQVLKNEFKFLISFQNENVFDETGMPKERFSAKCLPNSPCSLEIQATKLEDSAVYFCASSPGQLTYEQYFGPGTRLTVT.

The chain uses TRBV19 and TRBJ2-7, with a weak D call TRBD1 (6 bases). The V gene's germline CDR1 is LNHDA and CDR2 SQIVND (reference sequence). The CDR3 is made up of 14 amino acids. V lost 5 bases to trimming and J lost 2 bases, with 13 bases between them. Here the CDR3 DNA reads TGTGCCAGTAGTTCCCGGGACACCCCCTACGAGCAGTACTTC. Its translation: CASSSRDTPYEQYF. Supplemented by reference TRBV19 and TRBJ2-7, the full variable domain reads DGGITQSPKYLFRKEGQNVTLSCEQNLNHDAMYWYRQDPGQGLRLIYYSQIVNDFQKGDIAEGYSVSREKKESFPLTVTSAQKNPTAFYLCASSSRDTPYEQYFGPGTRLTVT.